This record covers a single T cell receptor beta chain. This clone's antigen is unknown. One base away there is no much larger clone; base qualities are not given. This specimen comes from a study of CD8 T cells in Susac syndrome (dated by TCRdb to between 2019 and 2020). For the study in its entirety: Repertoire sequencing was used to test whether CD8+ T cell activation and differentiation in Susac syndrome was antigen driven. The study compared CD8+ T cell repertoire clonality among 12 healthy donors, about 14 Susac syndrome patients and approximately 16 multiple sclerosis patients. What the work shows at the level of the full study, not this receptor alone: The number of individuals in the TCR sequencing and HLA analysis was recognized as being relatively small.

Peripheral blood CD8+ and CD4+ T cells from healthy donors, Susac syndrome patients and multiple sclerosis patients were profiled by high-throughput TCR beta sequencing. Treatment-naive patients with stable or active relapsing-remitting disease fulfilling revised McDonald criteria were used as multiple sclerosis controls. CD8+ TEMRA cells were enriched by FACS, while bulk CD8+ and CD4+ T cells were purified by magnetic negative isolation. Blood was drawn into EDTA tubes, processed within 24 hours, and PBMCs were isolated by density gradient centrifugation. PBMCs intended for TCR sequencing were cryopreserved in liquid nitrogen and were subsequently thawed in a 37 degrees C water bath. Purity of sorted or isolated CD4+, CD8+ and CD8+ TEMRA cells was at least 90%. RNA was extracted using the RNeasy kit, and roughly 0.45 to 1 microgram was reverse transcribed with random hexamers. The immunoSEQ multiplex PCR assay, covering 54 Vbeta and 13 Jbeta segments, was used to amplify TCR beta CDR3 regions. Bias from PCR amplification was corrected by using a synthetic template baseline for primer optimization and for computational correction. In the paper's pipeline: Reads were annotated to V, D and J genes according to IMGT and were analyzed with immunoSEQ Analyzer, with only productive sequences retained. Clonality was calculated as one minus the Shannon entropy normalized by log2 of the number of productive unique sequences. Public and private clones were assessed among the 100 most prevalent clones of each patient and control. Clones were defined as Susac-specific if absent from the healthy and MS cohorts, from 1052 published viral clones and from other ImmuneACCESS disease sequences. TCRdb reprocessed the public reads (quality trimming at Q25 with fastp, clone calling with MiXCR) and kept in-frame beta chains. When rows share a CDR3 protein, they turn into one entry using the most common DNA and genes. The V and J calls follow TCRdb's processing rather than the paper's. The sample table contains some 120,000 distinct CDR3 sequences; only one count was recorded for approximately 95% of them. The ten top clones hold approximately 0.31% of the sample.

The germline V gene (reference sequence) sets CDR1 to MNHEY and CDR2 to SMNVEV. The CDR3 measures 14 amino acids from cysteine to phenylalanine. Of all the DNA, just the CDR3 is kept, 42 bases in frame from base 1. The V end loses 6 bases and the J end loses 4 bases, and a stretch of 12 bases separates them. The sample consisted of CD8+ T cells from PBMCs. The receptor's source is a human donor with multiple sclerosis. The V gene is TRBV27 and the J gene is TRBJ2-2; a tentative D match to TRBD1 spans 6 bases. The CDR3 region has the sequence CASRPRQVTGELFF. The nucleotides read TGTGCCAGCAGACCTCGACAGGTCACCGGGGAGCTGTTTTTT.